This T cell receptor (beta chain) is drawn from a study of cytomegalovirus exposure and HLA in healthy donors. The PCR was carried out with 60 Vbeta primers and 13 Jbeta primers. The repertoire was sequenced with immunoSEQ multiplex PCR; TCRdb's copy has only in-frame clones and lacks some. Of 65,000 to 85,000 clones listed, roughly 70% are singletons. Trimming took off 0 bases at V and 3 bases at J, with 15 bases between the two ends. CDR1 and CDR2 from the germline V gene are LGHNT and FRNRAP. The CDR3 length is 16 residues. Note on this clone: The antigen is unknown.

Study-level points and caveats: Sequencing artifact likely explains a cluster of highly shared sequence variants.

This TCR came from a male donor in good health and CMV-seropositive. The chain couples TRBV12-5 to TRBJ2-7; D perhaps matches TRBD2 (6 bases). Sequenced: PBMCs. The CDR3 region is CASGLVRGGIHYEQYF. CDR3 nucleotides: TGTGCTAGTGGTTTGGTACGAGGAGGGATCCACTACGAGCAGTACTTC.